The rows below give T cell receptor beta chains drawn from one sample of a study of T cells after yellow fever vaccination. Each CDR3 protein gets one entry after TCRdb re-called the 5' RACE reads with MiXCR. The repertoire holds hundreds of thousands of distinct CDR3 sequences, with 3.6% as singletons. This specimen was PBMCs, taken on the day of the yellow fever booster vaccination. The receptor set was obtained from a man younger than 35 who received the YFV17D yellow fever vaccine. The CDR3 runs from the conserved cysteine through the conserved F or W. D genes are given only for firm matches. The size of a clone is reported for some rows only, either as once, few or many, or as a class for expanded clones.

D gene	clone size	J gene	V gene	CDR3 protein	CDR3 DNA
TRBD2	many	TRBJ2-1	TRBV10-3	CATKLAGGNEQFF	TGTGCCACCAAACTAGCGGGGGGGAATGAGCAGTTCTTC
TRBD1	.	TRBJ2-3	TRBV5-1	CASSFHKPGTGVNTQYF	TGCGCCAGCAGCTTCCACAAACCCGGGACAGGGGTAAATACGCAGTATTTT
.	many	TRBJ2-1	TRBV28	CASSLGRHYNEQFF	TGTGCCAGCAGTTTAGGGCGGCACTACAATGAGCAGTTCTTC
TRBD1	few	TRBJ1-2	TRBV2	CATRTGRPYGYTF	TGTGCCACTCGGACAGGGAGGCCCTATGGCTACACCTTC
.	.	TRBJ2-3	TRBV5-1	CASSLALGTDTQYF	TGCGCCAGCAGCTTGGCCTTAGGCACAGATACGCAGTATTTT
TRBD1	.	TRBJ1-3	TRBV6-1	CASREGTGGSGNTIYF	TGTGCCAGCAGAGAGGGGACAGGGGGCTCTGGAAACACCATATATTTT
.	many	TRBJ1-1	TRBV6-5	CASSSTGGDTEAFF	TGTGCCAGCAGTTCAACGGGTGGTGACACTGAAGCTTTCTTT
.	many	TRBJ2-5	TRBV4-3	CASSQAEGAETQYF	TGCGCCAGCAGCCAAGCGGAAGGGGCAGAGACCCAGTACTTC
.	few	TRBJ1-1	TRBV29-1	CSVLISGNTEAFF	TGCAGCGTTTTGATCTCTGGAAACACTGAAGCTTTCTTT
.	.	TRBJ1-1	TRBV5-1	CASSLPSRGTEAFF	TGCGCCAGCAGCTTGCCGTCCAGGGGAACTGAAGCTTTCTTT
TRBD2	many	TRBJ2-3	TRBV9	CASSAGVGLAFTDTQYF	TGTGCCAGCAGCGCCGGCGTGGGACTAGCGTTCACAGATACGCAGTATTTT
TRBD2	few	TRBJ2-5	TRBV5-4	CASSLDLAGGRGETQYF	TGTGCCAGCAGCTTGGACCTAGCGGGGGGCAGGGGAGAGACCCAGTACTTC
.	many	TRBJ2-2	TRBV3-1	CASSLGGPGTGELFF	TGTGCCAGCAGTCTCGGGGGGCCGGGCACCGGGGAGCTGTTTTTT
.	many	TRBJ2-2	TRBV7-6	CASSFPTNTGELFF	TGTGCCAGCAGCTTCCCCACGAACACCGGGGAGCTGTTTTTT
.	many	TRBJ2-3	TRBV20-1	CSAHPGPADTQYF	TGCAGTGCCCACCCCGGGCCCGCAGATACGCAGTATTTT
.	many	TRBJ1-4	TRBV7-2	CASSQRRVVNEKLFF	TGTGCCAGCAGCCAAAGGAGGGTTGTTAATGAAAAACTGTTTTTT
.	few	TRBJ2-1	TRBV7-6	CASSLARAYNEQFF	TGTGCCAGCAGCTTAGCGCGGGCCTACAATGAGCAGTTCTTC
TRBD1	many	TRBJ2-1	TRBV29-1	CSYGSGGENEQFF	TGCAGCTATGGCTCAGGGGGTGAGAATGAGCAGTTCTTC
TRBD2	many	TRBJ2-1	TRBV6-2/TRBV6-3	CASSYDSGGAVDEQFF	TGTGCCAGCAGTTACGATAGCGGGGGGGCCGTCGATGAGCAGTTCTTC
.	many	TRBJ2-5	TRBV7-2	CASSLKEGGPRETQYF	TGTGCCAGCAGCTTAAAGGAGGGGGGGCCGAGAGAGACCCAGTACTTC
.	few	TRBJ2-3	TRBV5-1	CASSLSFGDTQYF	TGCGCCAGCAGCTTGTCTTTTGGCGATACGCAGTATTTT
TRBD1	many	TRBJ2-2	TRBV4-1	CASSQRQGAGELFF	TGCGCCAGCAGCCAGCGACAGGGGGCCGGGGAGCTGTTTTTT
.	.	TRBJ2-3	TRBV7-2	CASIRDIQDGTQYF	TGTGCCAGCATCCGGGATATTCAAGATGGTACGCAGTATTTT
TRBD1	.	TRBJ1-2	TRBV24-1	CATSDRGTGNGYTF	TGTGCCACCAGTGACCGTGGGACAGGGAATGGCTACACCTTC
.	many	TRBJ1-1	TRBV12-3/TRBV12-4	CASSWDPRAEAFF	TGTGCCAGCAGCTGGGACCCGAGGGCTGAAGCTTTCTTT
.	few	TRBJ2-3	TRBV11-2	CASSFIIAADTQYF	TGTGCCAGCAGCTTCATAATTGCGGCAGATACGCAGTATTTT
.	.	TRBJ2-1	TRBV7-2	CASSAQGGNEQFF	TGTGCCAGCAGCGCCCAGGGGGGGAATGAGCAGTTCTTC
TRBD1	many	TRBJ1-2	TRBV5-1	CASSQGTGLDGYTF	TGCGCCAGCAGCCAGGGGACAGGTTTGGATGGCTACACCTTC